This paragraph covers one T cell receptor (beta chain) sequence. Its antigen remains unknown. One entry per CDR3 protein, called by TCRdb with MiXCR from the reads. The sample includes fewer than 250,000 distinct CDR3 sequences, approximately 24% seen only once; the top ten take about 20%. This entry belongs to a study of T cell repertoires in cytomegalovirus infection. The overall study: Signatures in public TCR beta sequences pointed to both CMV infection and matching HLA type. Study conclusions and caveats: HLA-C-restricted TCR beta clonotypes specific for CMV led the ex vivo response. CMV carriers with the relevant HLA were identified by cumulative public TCR beta family frequency.

This CDR3 is 12 amino acids long. Germline V gives CDR1 SNHLY, CDR2 FYNNEI. V was pared by 7 bases and J by 2 bases, with 9 bases between. The chain couples TRBV2 to TRBJ2-7; D may be TRBD1 (5 bases). Sequencing was carried out using CD8+ T cells from PBMCs. This clonotype was obtained from a human donor in good health (CMV status not recorded). Some clones in this sample may be carry-over from other donors' samples. The CDR3 sequence: CASKGHPYEQYF. In nucleotides, the CDR3 is TGTGCCAGCAAAGGACACCCCTACGAGCAGTACTTC. Full variable domain (missing parts from reference TRBV2 and TRBJ2-7): EPEVTQTPSHQVTQMGQEVILRCVPISNHLYFYWYRQILGQKVEFLVSFYNNEISEKSEIFDDQFSVERPDGSNFTLKIRSTKLEDSAMYFCASKGHPYEQYFGPGTRLTVT.